Listed below are T cell receptor beta chains from one sample, sequenced in a study of control samples from healthy donors and cancer patients. Measured with immunoSEQ multiplex PCR; TCRdb has only the in-frame clones, and not every one. The sample shows fewer than 100,000 clones, almost 85% of them seen only once. The sample taken for sequencing was blood. All receptors derive from a woman aged 55-70 years in good health. Both conserved end residues are part of each CDR3. The D gene is left open where the match is weak. Some rows mark clone size as missing; the rest say once, few, many or name a class of expanded clone.

V	D	J	size	CDR3	DNA
TRBV3-1/TRBV3-2	.	TRBJ1-1	.	CASSRTDTEAFF	TGTGCCAGCAGCCGGACAGACACTGAAGCTTTCTTT
TRBV15	.	TRBJ2-4	.	CATSGIDRTNIQYF	TGTGCCACCAGCGGGATAGACAGGACCAACATTCAGTACTTC
TRBV5-1	.	TRBJ2-3	.	CASSLWGETDTQYF	TGCGCCAGCAGCTTGTGGGGGGAAACAGATACGCAGTATTTT
TRBV5-1	.	TRBJ2-7	.	CASRRAGGGEQYF	TGCGCCAGCAGGCGGGCAGGGGGGGGCGAGCAGTACTTC
TRBV5-6	TRBD2	TRBJ2-3	.	CASRQTSGGTDTQYF	TGTGCCAGCAGGCAGACTAGCGGAGGCACAGATACGCAGTATTTT
TRBV4-1	.	TRBJ1-5	.	CASSQDIRDSGTQHF	TGCGCCAGCAGCCAAGATATCAGGGACTCCGGGACCCAGCATTTT
TRBV5-1	.	TRBJ2-1	.	CASSSTGTSYNEQFF	TGCGCCAGCAGCTCCACGGGGACCTCCTACAATGAGCAGTTCTTC
TRBV23-1	TRBD1	TRBJ2-5	.	CASALGGDREDEETQYF	TGCGCCAGCGCCCTGGGGGGGGACAGGGAGGACGAAGAGACCCAGTACTTC
TRBV5-4	.	TRBJ2-3	.	CASSLGAGFTDTQYF	TGTGCCAGCAGCTTGGGGGCAGGGTTCACAGATACGCAGTATTTT
TRBV4-1	.	TRBJ1-1	few	CASSQGGGGNTEAFF	TGCGCCAGCAGCCAGGGCGGGGGAGGGAACACTGAAGCTTTCTTT
TRBV18	.	TRBJ2-5	.	CASSPTTQETQYF	TGTGCCAGCTCACCTACTACCCAAGAGACCCAGTACTTC
TRBV7-9	TRBD1	TRBJ2-1	few	CASSWTGKSNEQFF	TGTGCCAGCAGCTGGACAGGGAAAAGCAATGAGCAGTTCTTC
TRBV28	.	TRBJ1-2	.	CASSSDYRYTF	TGTGCCAGCAGTTCCGATTACCGCTACACCTTC
TRBV3-1/TRBV3-2	TRBD2	TRBJ2-5	once	CASSQVTAGGPTETQYF	TGTGCCAGCAGCCAAGTGACCGCGGGGGGGCCCACGGAGACCCAGTACTTC
TRBV7-9	.	TRBJ2-3	.	CASSLRGGRTDTQYF	TGTGCCAGCAGCTTAAGGGGGGGGCGCACAGATACGCAGTATTTT
TRBV7-6	.	TRBJ2-5	.	CASSLARSREPRETQYF	TGTGCCAGCAGCTTAGCGCGTAGCAGGGAACCAAGAGAAACCCAGTACTTC
TRBV9	.	TRBJ1-1	.	CASSVLSEGEAFF	TGTGCCAGCAGCGTCTTATCCGAGGGTGAAGCTTTCTTT
TRBV18	.	TRBJ2-5	.	CASSEGVETQYF	TGTGCCAGCTCAGAGGGGGTAGAGACCCAGTACTTC
TRBV7-9	.	TRBJ2-3	.	CASNRELSTDTQYF	TGTGCCAGCAATCGGGAACTAAGCACAGATACGCAGTATTTT
TRBV4-2	TRBD1	TRBJ1-4	.	CASSLGPTGVGEKLFF	TGTGCCAGCAGCCTCGGCCCGACAGGGGTGGGGGAAAAACTGTTTTTT
TRBV12-5	.	TRBJ1-5	.	CASGTDRNQPQHF	TGTGCTAGTGGGACGGACAGAAATCAGCCCCAGCATTTT
TRBV6-6	.	TRBJ1-1	.	CASSYLGGTEAFF	TGTGCCAGCAGTTACTTGGGAGGCACTGAAGCTTTCTTT
TRBV5-6	.	TRBJ2-2	many	CASSGRTDQLLDRELFF	TGTGCCAGCAGCGGCCGAACGGACCAGCTCCTCGATAGGGAGCTGTTTTTT
TRBV7-8	TRBD1	TRBJ1-1	.	CASIRPGTGNTEAFF	TGTGCCAGCATCAGACCCGGGACAGGGAACACTGAAGCTTTCTTT
TRBV3-1/TRBV3-2	TRBD2	TRBJ2-3	.	CASSSGLAGTSTDTQYF	TGTGCCAGCAGCTCGGGACTAGCGGGAACTAGCACAGATACGCAGTATTTT
TRBV5-1	.	TRBJ1-4	.	CASSLTAGYNEKLFF	TGCGCCAGCAGCTTGACAGCCGGCTATAATGAAAAACTGTTTTTT
TRBV5-5	TRBD2	TRBJ2-7	.	CASSLLAATFSSYEQYF	TGTGCCAGCAGCTTACTAGCGGCTACTTTCAGCTCCTACGAGCAGTACTTC
TRBV2	.	TRBJ1-1	few	CASSEASLMNTEAFF	TGTGCCAGCAGTGAGGCGAGCCTCATGAACACTGAAGCTTTCTTT
TRBV7-2	TRBD2	TRBJ2-3	.	CASSLSASGGTEWDTQYF	TGTGCCAGCAGCTTATCGGCTAGCGGGGGAACCGAGTGGGATACGCAGTATTTT
TRBV15	.	TRBJ2-1	few	CATSRDSGGSAGANEQFF	TGTGCCACCAGCAGAGATTCAGGTGGTAGCGCTGGGGCGAATGAGCAGTTCTTC
TRBV4-3	TRBD1	TRBJ1-2	.	CARSRLGAGGSYGYTF	TGCGCCCGCAGCCGCCTGGGGGCAGGGGGCAGCTATGGCTACACCTTC
TRBV6-5	TRBD2	TRBJ2-7	.	CASRRLATDYEQYF	TGTGCCAGCAGGAGACTAGCCACGGACTACGAGCAGTACTTC
TRBV2	.	TRBJ2-2	.	CASSAQLSGELFF	TGTGCCAGCAGCGCGCAGCTGTCCGGGGAGCTGTTTTTT
TRBV7-9	.	TRBJ1-6	.	CASSLGRSSNSPLHF	TGTGCCAGCAGCTTAGGTCGCAGCAGTAATTCACCCCTCCACTTT
TRBV5-6	.	TRBJ1-4	.	CASSLGQPTNEKLFF	TGTGCCAGCAGCTTAGGTCAACCAACTAATGAAAAACTGTTTTTT
TRBV7-9	.	TRBJ1-4	.	CASSPRRSNEKLFF	TGTGCCAGCAGCCCCCGTCGTTCTAATGAAAAACTGTTTTTT
TRBV27	TRBD1	TRBJ1-1	.	CASSPGQGMGTEAFF	TGTGCCAGCAGTCCAGGACAGGGAATGGGCACTGAAGCTTTCTTT
TRBV4-1	TRBD2	TRBJ2-1	.	CASSQVSGEGNEQFF	TGCGCCAGCAGCCAAGTTAGCGGGGAGGGCAATGAGCAGTTCTTC
TRBV7-9	TRBD2	TRBJ2-7	.	CASSLGTSGSYEQYF	TGTGCCAGCAGCTTAGGGACTAGCGGCTCCTACGAGCAGTACTTC